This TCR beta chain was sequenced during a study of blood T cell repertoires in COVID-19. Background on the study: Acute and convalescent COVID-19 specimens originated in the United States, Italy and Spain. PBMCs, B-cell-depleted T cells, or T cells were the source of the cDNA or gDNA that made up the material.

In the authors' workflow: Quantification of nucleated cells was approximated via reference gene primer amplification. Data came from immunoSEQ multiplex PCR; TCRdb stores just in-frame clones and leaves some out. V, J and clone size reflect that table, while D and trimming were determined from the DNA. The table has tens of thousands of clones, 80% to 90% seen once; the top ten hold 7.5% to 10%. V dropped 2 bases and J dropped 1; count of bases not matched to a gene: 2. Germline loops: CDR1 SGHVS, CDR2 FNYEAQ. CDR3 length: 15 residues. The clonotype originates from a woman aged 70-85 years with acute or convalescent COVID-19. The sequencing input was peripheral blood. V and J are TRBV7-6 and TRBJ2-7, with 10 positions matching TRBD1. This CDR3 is CASSLRTGGSYEQYF. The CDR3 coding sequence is TGTGCCAGCAGCTTACGGACAGGGGGTTCCTACGAGCAGTACTTC.